The 9 T cell receptor beta chains presented below share a single source sample, sequenced in a study of T cell clonotyping in hematopoietic cell transplantation (dated by TCRdb to the early 2020s). Receptor libraries were prepared by the immunoSEQ multiplex PCR assay. As stored in TCRdb, this immuneACCESS dataset retains in-frame rearrangements with V and J assigned. A fraction of the clones does not appear; measured against another copy, unresolved V genes explain less than half of the discrepancy, and the remainder lacks a known reason. The sample has over 10,000 clones on record, roughly 76% of them singletons. Jointly, the top ten make up roughly 14% of the sample. In the paper's terms, the time point label means: 180 days after allo-HCT. Sequencing used peripheral blood mononuclear cells, obtained 180 days after allogeneic stem cell transplant. These receptors were taken from a male patient between 60 and 69 years old who had an allogeneic stem cell transplant from an unrelated donor, so the T cells may come from the graft donor. Some clones in this sample may be carry-over from other donors' samples.

This clone was counted only a few times. The rearrangement uses TRBV5-8 and TRBJ1-5; no reliable D call. CDR3 length: 14 amino acids. The ends were cut back, 2 bases at V and 4 bases at J, with 10 bases in the middle. The germline V gene encodes CDR1 SGHTS and CDR2 YDEGEE. CDR3 bases: TGTGCCAGCAGCTTATTAGTAGGGAATCAGCCCCAGCATTTT. This gives the protein CASSLLVGNQPQHF.

This clone showed up just a few times. The rearrangement uses TRBV18 and TRBJ2-1; D possibly corresponds to TRBD2 (5 bases). Per the germline V gene, CDR1 is KGHSH and CDR2 is LQKENI. The CDR3 has 15 residues. V lost 4 bases, J lost 6 bases, and 16 bases lay in between. This CDR3 is CASSRPGLLGNEQFF. The CDR3 DNA is TGTGCCAGCTCACGACCCGGACTGCTCGGCAATGAGCAGTTCTTC.

This chain links TRBV5-1 with TRBJ2-7, with 8 bases aligning to TRBD1. The CDR3 is 17 amino acids. The trim removed 2 bases at V and 0 bases at J, leaving 10 bases unmatched. Germline loops: CDR1 SGHRS, CDR2 YFSETQ. This chain's CDR3 is CASSFDTGGTLSYEQYF. CDR3 DNA sequence: TGCGCCAGCAGCTTCGACACAGGGGGAACTCTCTCCTACGAGCAGTACTTC.

This chain's CDR3 is CASSPGQGTEAFF. Here the CDR3 DNA reads TGTGCCAGCTCACCAGGACAGGGGACTGAAGCTTTCTTT. The V call is TRBV18, the J call TRBJ1-1; 9 bases align to TRBD1. The germline CDR1 and CDR2 sequences are KGHSH and LQKENI. CDR3 size: 13 residues. The V segment lost 2 bases and the J segment 5 bases; nucleotides outside the gene matches: 0.

The chain recombines TRBV9 with TRBJ2-7; tentatively, D is TRBD2 (6 bases). The germline gives CDR1 SGDLS, CDR2 YYNGEE. V shed 4 bases and J shed 1 base, with 15 bases lying between them. The CDR3 extends over 15 amino acids. The CDR3 bases are TGTGCCAGCAGCATTCAATCCGGGGGATCCTACGAGCAGTACTTC. Translated: CASSIQSGGSYEQYF.

The gene calls are TRBV6-1 and TRBJ1-1; 7 bases match TRBD1. From germline, CDR1 is MNHNS and CDR2 SASEGT. There are 14 residues in the CDR3. Unmatched junction bases numbered 10, after V lost 6 bases and J lost 6 bases. Here the CDR3 DNA reads TGTGCCAGCAGCTCTGGGACAGTGGGATCTGAAGCTTTCTTT. It encodes CASSSGTVGSEAFF.

This clone came up a few times. This sequence joins TRBV19 and TRBJ1-2; possibly TRBD1 for D (6 bases). CDR1 LNHDA and CDR2 SQIVND come from the germline V gene (reference sequence). Trimming removed 5 bases from V and 7 bases from J, with 14 bases in between. The CDR3 covers 13 residues. As DNA, the CDR3 is TGTGCCAGTAGTGCAGACAGGAGAAGTGGCTACACCTTC. Protein: CASSADRRSGYTF.

The chain carries TRBV2 and TRBJ1-5; possibly TRBD1 for D (5 bases). Germline V gene sequence: CDR1 SNHLY, CDR2 FYNNEI. This CDR3 region has 14 residues. V lost 0 bases, J lost 7 bases, and 10 bases lay in between. CDR3 in amino acids: CASSEAEGAQPQHF. CDR3 in DNA: TGTGCCAGCAGTGAAGCCGAAGGGGCCCAGCCCCAGCATTTT. The variable domain in full, completed from reference TRBV2 and TRBJ1-5, reads EPEVTQTPSHQVTQMGQEVILRCVPISNHLYFYWYRQILGQKVEFLVSFYNNEISEKSEIFDDQFSVERPDGSNFTLKIRSTKLEDSAMYFCASSEAEGAQPQHFGDGTRLSIL.

This clone was observed a handful of times. The V gene is TRBV6-6, the J gene TRBJ1-2; D uncertain. Germline assignment: CDR1 MNHNY and CDR2 SVGAGI (reference sequence). Trimming took 3 bases from V and 8 from J, leaving 4 bases between them. This CDR3 spans 10 amino acids. CDR3 protein: CASSYGGYTF. Written as DNA, the CDR3 is TGTGCCAGCAGTTATGGGGGCTACACCTTC.